The 11 T cell receptor beta chains in this list originate from one sample, sequenced in a study of T cell responses to AZD1222 COVID-19 vaccine. Libraries were prepared by immunoSEQ multiplex PCR; TCRdb keeps only in-frame clonotypes and omits some of them. The sample shows under 150,000 clones, 85% to 95% of them seen only once. The sample here was peripheral blood, taken on day 0 of MenACWY control vaccination. Receptors originate from an adult in good health.

J is TRBJ1-1 and V is TRBV18, with TRBD1 identical over 9 bases. Trimming took 5 bases from V and 1 from J; bases not matched to a gene: 5. The germline V gene encodes CDR1 KGHSH and CDR2 LQKENI. CDR3 length equals 15 residues. This CDR3 is CASSLGTGSNTEAFF. For the CDR3, the DNA is TGTGCCAGCTCATTAGGGACAGGGTCGAACACTGAAGCTTTCTTT.

This clone was seen just once. J is TRBJ2-7 and V is TRBV27; 9 positions match TRBD2. V was clipped by 2 bases and J by 5 bases; unmatched bases: 7. Looked up from germline, CDR1 is MNHEY and CDR2 is SMNVEV (reference sequence). This CDR3 spans 15 amino acids. In DNA, the CDR3 is TGTGCCAGCAGTTTAACTCCTAGCGGGACCCACGAGCAGTACTTC. Its protein product is CASSLTPSGTHEQYF.

This clone was recorded only once. The chain recombines TRBV13 with TRBJ2-3, with no clear D. Germline-derived CDR1 and CDR2 are PRHDT and FYEKMQ (reference sequence). V was pared by 6 bases and J by 6 bases, with 7 bases between. The CDR3 length is 11 residues. CDR3 nucleotides: TGTGCCAGCAGTATAGGGGATACGCAGTATTTT. It translates to CASSIGDTQYF.

The CDR3 reads CATRPSGDYEQYF. CDR3 nucleotide sequence: TGTGCCACCCGGCCAAGCGGGGACTACGAGCAGTACTTC. This rearrangement joins TRBV3-1 (or the pseudogene TRBV3-2) to TRBJ2-7; 7 nucleotides align to TRBD2. Germline CDR1 LGHDT, CDR2 YNNKEL (reference sequence). The CDR3 has 13 residues. Losses at the gene ends were 10 bases for V and 3 bases for J; bases not matched to a gene: 9.

Here the CDR3 DNA reads TGTGCCAGCGACCGGACAGGTAGAGTCGGCGGCTACACCTTC. It encodes CASDRTGRVGGYTF. The chain carries TRBV2 and TRBJ1-2; TRBD1 aligns across 7 bases. The CDR3 is made up of 14 amino acids. J was trimmed by 8 bases and V by 8 bases; bases with no gene match: 14. In germline, CDR1 is SNHLY, CDR2 FYNNEI.

This chain uses TRBV19 with TRBJ2-1; 11 bases are shared with TRBD1. Germline CDR1 is LNHDA and CDR2 is SQIVND (reference sequence). J was trimmed by 7 bases and V by 6 bases; bases with no gene match: 5. CDR3 length: 14 amino acids. Here the CDR3 reads CASSRTGGLNEQFF. The CDR3 DNA reads as TGTGCCAGTAGCCGGACAGGGGGCTTAAATGAGCAGTTCTTC. Supplemented by reference TRBV19 and TRBJ2-1, the full variable domain reads DGGITQSPKYLFRKEGQNVTLSCEQNLNHDAMYWYRQDPGQGLRLIYYSQIVNDFQKGDIAEGYSVSREKKESFPLTVTSAQKNPTAFYLCASSRTGGLNEQFFGPGTRLTVL.

V is TRBV9 and J is TRBJ1-3; D not resolved. V was trimmed by 1 base and J by 0 bases, leaving 17 bases between them. Germline-derived CDR1 and CDR2 are SGDLS and YYNGEE. The CDR3 loop spans 18 amino acids. The CDR3 loop is CASSVSSQTLSSGNTIYF. In nucleotides, the CDR3 is TGTGCCAGCAGCGTAAGTTCTCAGACCCTGAGCTCTGGAAACACCATATATTTT.

The chain links TRBV20-1 to TRBJ1-1; no clear D gene. V lost 3 bases and J lost 3, with 8 bases in between. In germline, CDR1 is DFQATT, CDR2 SNEGSKA (reference sequence). The CDR3 is 12 amino acids. The CDR3 protein is CSASFGHTEAFF. CDR3 nucleotides: TGCAGTGCTAGTTTCGGTCACACTGAAGCTTTCTTT.

This clone was recorded once. V and J are TRBV27 and TRBJ1-2; 7 bases agree with TRBD1. Germline V gene lookup returns CDR1 MNHEY and CDR2 SMNVEV (reference sequence). The V and J ends lost 4 bases and 9 bases, in that order; junction bases with no gene match: 5. This CDR3 spans 12 amino acids. The DNA for the CDR3 is TGTGCCAGCAGTTCCGACAGGGAAAGCTACACCTTC. As protein: CASSSDRESYTF.

Regarding this clone: Within the sample, other DNA sequences also encode this same CDR3. V is TRBV7-3 and J is TRBJ2-1; D is ambiguous. Trimming pared 0 bases from V and 6 bases from J, leaving 3 bases between. Germline CDR1 SGHTA, CDR2 FQGTGA. The CDR3 runs 12 residues. CDR3 DNA: TGTGCCAGCAGCTTAACGGGCAATGAGCAGTTCTTC. Translation: CASSLTGNEQFF.

The chain employs TRBV11-2 and TRBJ2-1; 9 bases are a match to TRBD2. V lost 3 bases and J lost 3; bases outside the gene matches: 3. The CDR3 is 15 amino acids. In germline, CDR1 is SGHAT, CDR2 FQNNGV. CDR3 nucleotide sequence: TGTGCCAGCAGCTTTAGCGGGGGAATCTACAATGAGCAGTTCTTC. It translates to CASSFSGGIYNEQFF.